This T cell receptor beta chain was recorded in a study of cytomegalovirus exposure and HLA in healthy donors. Notes on the study in general: Reportedly, TCR beta sequences accurately predicted HLA-A and HLA-B alleles in most subjects.

The PCR employed 60 Vbeta primers together with 13 Jbeta primers. Generated by immunoSEQ multiplex PCR, the TCRdb table keeps only in-frame clones and is missing some. The sample totals over 80,000 clones. The CDR3 sequence is 15 residues long. The V gene's germline CDR1 is SGDLS and CDR2 YYNGEE. V dropped 0 bases and J dropped 5; count of bases not matched to a gene: 6. Of note for this clone: The target antigen is unknown. This CDR3 is also generated by other DNA sequences in the sample.

V is TRBV9 and J is TRBJ2-5; the match to TRBD1 covers 8 bases. Sequencing was performed on PBMCs. The source is a girl aged 5-17 years in good health and CMV-seropositive. This CDR3 reads CASSVAPGQGETQYF. In DNA, the CDR3 is TGTGCCAGCAGCGTAGCTCCAGGACAGGGTGAGACCCAGTACTTC.